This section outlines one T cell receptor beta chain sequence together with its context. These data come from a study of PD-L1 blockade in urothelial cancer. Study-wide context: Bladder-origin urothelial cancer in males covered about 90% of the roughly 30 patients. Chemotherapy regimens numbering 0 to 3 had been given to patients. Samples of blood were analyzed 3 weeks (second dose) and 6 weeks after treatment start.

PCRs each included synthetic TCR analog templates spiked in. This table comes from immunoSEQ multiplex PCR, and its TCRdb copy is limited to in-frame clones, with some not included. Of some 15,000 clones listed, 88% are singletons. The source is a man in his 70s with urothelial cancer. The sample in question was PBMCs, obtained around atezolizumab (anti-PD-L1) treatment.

In nucleotides, the CDR3 is TGTGCCAGCTCGACAGAAATGAACACTGAAGCTTTCTTT. The encoded protein is CASSTEMNTEAFF. The rearrangement joins TRBV6-4 to TRBJ1-1; TRBD1 might be the D (5 bases). In germline, CDR1 is MRHNA, CDR2 SNTAGT. This CDR3 has 13 amino acids. Trimming removed 8 bases from V and 0 bases from J, with 10 bases in between.